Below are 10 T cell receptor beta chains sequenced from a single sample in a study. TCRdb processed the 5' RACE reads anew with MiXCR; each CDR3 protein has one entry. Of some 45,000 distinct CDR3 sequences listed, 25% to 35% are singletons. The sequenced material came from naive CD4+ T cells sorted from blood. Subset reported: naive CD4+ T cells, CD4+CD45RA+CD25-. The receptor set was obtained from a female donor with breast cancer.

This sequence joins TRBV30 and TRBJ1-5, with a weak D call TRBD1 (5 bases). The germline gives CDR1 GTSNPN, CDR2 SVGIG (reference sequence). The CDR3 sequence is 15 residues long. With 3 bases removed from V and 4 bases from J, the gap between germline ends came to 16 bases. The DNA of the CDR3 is TGTGCCTGGAGAATTGGTGCGGCAGGGAATCAGCCCCAGCATTTT. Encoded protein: CAWRIGAAGNQPQHF.

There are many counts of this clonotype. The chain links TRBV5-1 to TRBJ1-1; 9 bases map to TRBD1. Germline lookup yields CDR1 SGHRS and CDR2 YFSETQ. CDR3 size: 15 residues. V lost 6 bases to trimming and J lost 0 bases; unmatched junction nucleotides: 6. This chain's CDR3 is CASIPTGGMNTEAFF. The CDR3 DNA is TGCGCCAGCATCCCCACAGGGGGCATGAACACTGAAGCTTTCTTT.

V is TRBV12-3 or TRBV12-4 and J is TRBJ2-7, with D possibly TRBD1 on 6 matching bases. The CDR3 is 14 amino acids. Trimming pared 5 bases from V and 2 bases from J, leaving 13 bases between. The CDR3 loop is CASSATGFAYEQYF. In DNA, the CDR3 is TGTGCCAGCAGTGCTACAGGGTTCGCCTACGAGCAGTACTTC.

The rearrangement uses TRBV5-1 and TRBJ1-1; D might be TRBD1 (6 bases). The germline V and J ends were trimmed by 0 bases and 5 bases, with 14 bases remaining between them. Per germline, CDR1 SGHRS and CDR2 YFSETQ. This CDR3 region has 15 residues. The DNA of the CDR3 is TGCGCCAGCAGCTTGGAAGGGATACAGGGAACTGAAGCTTTCTTT. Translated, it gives CASSLEGIQGTEAFF.

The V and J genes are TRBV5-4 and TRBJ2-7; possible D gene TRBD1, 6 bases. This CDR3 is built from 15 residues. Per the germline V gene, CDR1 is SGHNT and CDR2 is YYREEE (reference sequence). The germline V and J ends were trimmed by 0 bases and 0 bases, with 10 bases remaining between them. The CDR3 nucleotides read TGTGCCAGCAGCTTGGCTAGGGGGTACTCCTACGAGCAGTACTTC. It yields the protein CASSLARGYSYEQYF.

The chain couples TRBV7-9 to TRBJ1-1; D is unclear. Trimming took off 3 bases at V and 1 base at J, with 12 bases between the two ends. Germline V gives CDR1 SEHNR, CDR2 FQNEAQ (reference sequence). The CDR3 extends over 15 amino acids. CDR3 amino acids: CASSFSPTRNTEAFF. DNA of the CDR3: TGTGCCAGCAGCTTCTCGCCAACTCGGAACACTGAAGCTTTCTTT.

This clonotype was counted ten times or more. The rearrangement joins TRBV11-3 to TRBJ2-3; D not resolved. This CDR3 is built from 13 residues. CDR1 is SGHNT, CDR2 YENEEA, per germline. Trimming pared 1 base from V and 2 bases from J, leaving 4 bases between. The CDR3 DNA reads TGTGCCAGCAGCTTAGGACTCACAGATACGCAGTATTTT. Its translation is CASSLGLTDTQYF.

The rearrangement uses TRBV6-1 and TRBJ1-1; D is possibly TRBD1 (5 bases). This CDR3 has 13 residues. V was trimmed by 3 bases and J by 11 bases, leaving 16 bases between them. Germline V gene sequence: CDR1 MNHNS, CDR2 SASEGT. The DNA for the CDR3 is TGTGCCAGCAGTGATTGGACATTATCTCCGGCTTTCTTT. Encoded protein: CASSDWTLSPAFF.

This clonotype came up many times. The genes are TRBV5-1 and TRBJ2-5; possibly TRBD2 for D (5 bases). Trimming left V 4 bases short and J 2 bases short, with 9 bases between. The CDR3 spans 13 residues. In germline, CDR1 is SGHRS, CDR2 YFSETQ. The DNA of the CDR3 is TGCGCCAGCAGCCCGACTACACAAGAGACCCAGTACTTC. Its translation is CASSPTTQETQYF. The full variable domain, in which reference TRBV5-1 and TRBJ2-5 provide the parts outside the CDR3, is KAGVTQTPRYLIKTRGQQVTLSCSPISGHRSVSWYQQTPGQGLQFLFEYFSETQRNKGNFPGRFSGRQFSNSRSEMNVSTLELGDSALYLCASSPTTQETQYFGPGTRLLVL.

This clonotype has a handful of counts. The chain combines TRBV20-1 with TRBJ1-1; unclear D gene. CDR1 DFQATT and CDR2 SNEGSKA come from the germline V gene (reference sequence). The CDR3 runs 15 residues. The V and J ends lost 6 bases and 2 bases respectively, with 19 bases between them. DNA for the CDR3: TGCAGTGCGGATAAGGGAGGGAACAGAAACACTGAAGCTTTCTTT. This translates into CSADKGGNRNTEAFF.